This T cell receptor beta chain was documented in a study of control samples from healthy donors and cancer patients (dated by TCRdb to 2018 to 2021). The CDR3 goes from the cysteine to the phenylalanine over 16 residues. The sequence is cut down to CDR3 DNA, 48 bases in frame from base 1. V ends up 1 base short and J 1 base short, with an unmatched junction base count of 6. The germline V gene gives CDR1 as SGHRS and CDR2 as YFSETQ. The method was the immunoSEQ multiplex PCR assay. This immuneACCESS table, as held by TCRdb, lists in-frame sequences with V and J called but not all clones. Of the missing ones, under half trace to an unresolved V gene in checked studies; the others have no known cause. This sample lists 400,000 to 500,000 clones; about 93% were detected once. The biggest ten clones account for more than 6% of the sample. To note about this clone: Its binding antigen is unknown. Within one base of it there is no much larger clone, and no base qualities were kept.

This receptor was taken from a middle-aged man with head and neck cancer. Sequencing used PBMCs. In this chain, TRBV5-1 is recombined with TRBJ2-7; TRBD2 fits 9 bases in the junction. CDR3 sequence: CASSLTPSGDSYEQYF. The DNA sequence reads TGCGCCAGCAGCTTGACTCCTAGCGGGGATTCCTACGAGCAGTACTTC.